Listed below are T cell receptor beta chains from one sample, sequenced in a study of neurological immune-mediated disorders. TCRdb fed the 5' RACE reads into MiXCR, producing one record per CDR3 protein. The repertoire holds tens of thousands of distinct CDR3 sequences, with 5.5% to 8% as singletons. The sequenced sample was CD8+ T cells from blood. The source is a man between 18 and 35 years old in good health. Each CDR3 is given with its conserved first and last residue. D genes are given only for firm matches. The size entry is marked missing in some rows and otherwise reads once, few, many or a size class.

>TRBV5-6|NA|NA|TRBJ1-6
TGTGCCAGCAGCTTTCAAAATGCGGGATGGCATAATTCAACCCTCTACTTT
CASSFQNAGWHNSTLYF
>TRBV18|many|TRBD1|TRBJ2-5
TGTGCCAGCTCACCACCGGACAGGGGTTTTGAAGAGACCCAGTACTTC
CASSPPDRGFEETQYF
>TRBV29-1|few|NA|TRBJ1-1
TGCAGCGTTGAGGGGGGCTTAAACACTGAAGCTTTCTTT
CSVEGGLNTEAFF
>TRBV3-1|many|TRBD2|TRBJ2-5
TGTGCCAGCAGCCCCCCCTCGAGCGGGGGGAACCAAGAGACCCAGTACTTC
CASSPPSSGGNQETQYF
>TRBV5-1|many|NA|TRBJ1-2
TGCGCCAGCAGCCAACCGGCGCAGGGCAATGGCTACACCTTC
CASSQPAQGNGYTF
>TRBV20-1|many|TRBD1|TRBJ1-2
TGCAGTGCTAGAGCCCCGGGACAGGGGGCGGAAGGCTACACCTTC
CSARAPGQGAEGYTF
>TRBV9|many|TRBD2|TRBJ2-1
TGTGCCAGCAGCGCTGCACTAGCGGGGGGGCGGAATGAGCAGTTCTTC
CASSAALAGGRNEQFF
>TRBV27|many|NA|TRBJ2-3
TGTGCCAGCAGCAACACAGATACGCAGTATTTT
CASSNTDTQYF
>TRBV5-1|many|NA|TRBJ2-2
TGCGCCAGCGCATTCGGCTGGGGGGCATCACTGAACACCGGGGAGCTGTTTTTT
CASAFGWGASLNTGELFF
>TRBV9|many|NA|TRBJ2-1
TGTGCCAGCAGCGTAGGGGGGGTCTATGAGCAGTTCTTC
CASSVGGVYEQFF
>TRBV29-1|many|NA|TRBJ2-2
TGCAGCGTTTGGCACACCGGGGAGCTGTTTTTT
CSVWHTGELFF
>TRBV7-9|many|NA|TRBJ2-2
TGTGCCAGCAGCTTAGTGATGTATTTCGGGGAGCTGTTTTTT
CASSLVMYFGELFF
>TRBV7-8|many|TRBD1|TRBJ1-4
TGTGCCAGCAGCGCCGAAACCGCAGGGGGCCGTGAAAAACTGTTTTTT
CASSAETAGGREKLFF
>TRBV29-1|many|NA|TRBJ2-3
TGCAGCGTTGAAGCGAAAGGGGATACGCAGTATTTT
CSVEAKGDTQYF
>TRBV20-1|many|NA|TRBJ2-7
TGCAGTACCGGGCAGGGGACCTACGAGCAGTACTTC
CSTGQGTYEQYF
>TRBV4-1|many|NA|TRBJ2-1
TGCGCCAGCAGCGAACTTAACAATGAGCAGTTCTTC
CASSELNNEQFF
>TRBV27|many|NA|TRBJ2-5
TGTGCCAGCAGTTTGGGAGAGACCCAGTACTTC
CASSLGETQYF
>TRBV9|many|TRBD1|TRBJ1-6
TGTGCCAGCAGCGGGAAGGGGGCTGGGAATTCACCCCTCCACTTT
CASSGKGAGNSPLHF
>TRBV20-1|many|NA|TRBJ2-2
TGCAGTGCCGAATTATCAGGGACCGGGGAGCTGTTTTTT
CSAELSGTGELFF
>TRBV5-1|many|NA|TRBJ1-2
TGCGCCAGCAGCTTGGAGGGCCCCGCCGCGGGCTACACCTTC
CASSLEGPAAGYTF
>TRBV4-1|many|TRBD1|TRBJ2-5
TGCGCCAGCAGCCAAGACACAGGGGGCGACCAAGAGACCCAGTACTTC
CASSQDTGGDQETQYF
>TRBV29-1|many|NA|TRBJ1-4
TGCAGCGTTGAATACGCAACTAATGAAAAACTGTTTTTT
CSVEYATNEKLFF
>TRBV20-1|NA|TRBD2|TRBJ2-3
TGCAGTTTTGGGGGACTAGCGGGAGTTAAAGATACGCAGTATTTT
CSFGGLAGVKDTQYF